The 3 T cell receptor beta chains reported below all come from one sample, sequenced in a study of blood T cell repertoires in COVID-19. Libraries were prepared by immunoSEQ multiplex PCR; TCRdb keeps only in-frame clonotypes and omits some of them. The table lists tens of thousands of clones, about 78% of them singletons, with less than 25% in the top ten. The sequenced sample was peripheral blood. The source of these receptors is an elderly man with active or convalescent COVID-19.

CDR3 region: CASNRYNEQFF. The DNA of the CDR3 is TGTGCCAGTAATCGCTACAATGAGCAGTTCTTC. The chain couples TRBV19 to TRBJ2-1; unclear D gene. The CDR3 extends over 11 amino acids. Germline lookup yields CDR1 LNHDA and CDR2 SQIVND (reference sequence). Trimming took off 7 bases at V and 3 bases at J, with 4 bases between the two ends.

The genes are TRBV7-9 and TRBJ2-7; possible D gene TRBD1, 5 bases. CDR1 and CDR2 from the germline V gene are SEHNR and FQNEAQ (reference sequence). Trimming took 1 base from V and 5 from J, leaving 21 bases between them. The CDR3 covers 17 residues. The CDR3 nucleotides read TGTGCCAGCAGCTTAGGTACAAATCCAGGGCCCAGGGACGAGCAGTACTTC. This codes for CASSLGTNPGPRDEQYF.

The gene calls are TRBV10-1 and TRBJ2-3; TRBD2 matches at 7 bases. Germline V gene data show CDR1 as WNHNN and CDR2 as SYGVQD (reference sequence). The CDR3 is 16 residues long. V lost 3 bases and J lost 1; bases outside the gene matches: 7. The CDR3 protein is CASSERGGEGTDTQYF. The CDR3 DNA reads as TGCGCCAGCAGTGAACGTGGGGGGGAGGGCACAGATACGCAGTATTTT.